Below are 16 T cell receptor beta chains sequenced from a single sample in a study of blood T cell repertoires in COVID-19. The data were produced by immunoSEQ multiplex PCR, yet TCRdb's version contains in-frame clones alone and is incomplete. The data show about 260,000 clones, around nine tenths seen once. Source material: peripheral blood. The receptors stem from a middle-aged man with active or convalescent COVID-19.

The chain recombines TRBV6-5 with TRBJ2-5; 8 positions match TRBD1. CDR3 length: 14 residues. CDR1 is MNHEY and CDR2 is SVGAGI in the germline V gene. The V and J ends lost 5 bases and 5 bases, in that order; junction bases with no gene match: 7. CDR3 residues: CASSTRTGMETQYF. The CDR3 DNA sequence: TGTGCCAGCAGTACCCGGACAGGGATGGAGACCCAGTACTTC.

J is TRBJ2-3 and V is TRBV3-1 (or the pseudogene TRBV3-2); D might be TRBD2 (5 bases). Trimming stripped 2 bases from V and 0 bases from J, with 9 bases between. The CDR3 runs 15 residues. Germline V gene data show CDR1 as LGHDT and CDR2 as YNNKEL (reference sequence). CDR3 residues: CASSQRLASTDTQYF. CDR3 DNA sequence: TGTGCCAGCAGCCAACGGCTAGCAAGCACAGATACGCAGTATTTT.

This chain uses TRBV7-3 with TRBJ1-2; D remains unclear. The CDR3 loop spans 12 amino acids. The germline gives CDR1 SGHTA, CDR2 FQGTGA. The V end was cut by 3 bases, the J end by 7 bases, with 9 bases between. The CDR3 nucleotides are TGTGCCAGCAGCTTCAAACTCGGTGGCTACACCTTC. It yields the protein CASSFKLGGYTF.

The chain joins TRBV5-8 to TRBJ1-4, with D hard to call. This CDR3 is 15 amino acids long. Trimming shortened V by 4 bases and J by 0 bases, and 10 bases separated the two germline ends. Germline V CDR1 and CDR2: SGHTS, YDEGEE. The CDR3 region has the DNA TGTGCCAGCAGCCCAGGCCGTTCAACTAATGAAAAACTGTTTTTT. Amino acid sequence: CASSPGRSTNEKLFF.

The chain joins TRBV27 to TRBJ2-7; TRBD2 might be the D (6 bases). Trimming left V 3 bases short and J 2 bases short, with 14 bases between. The germline CDR1 and CDR2 sequences are MNHEY and SMNVEV (reference sequence). There are 15 residues in the CDR3. The CDR3 here is CASSFEGGRTYEQYF. The CDR3 coding sequence is TGTGCCAGCAGTTTCGAGGGAGGTAGGACCTACGAGCAGTACTTC.

This clone occurred once. The genes are TRBV4-1 and TRBJ2-2, with 9 bases fitting TRBD1. V shed 11 bases and J 4 bases; nucleotides not matched to a gene: 8. CDR1 is MGHRA and CDR2 is YSYEKL in the germline V gene. This CDR3 has 14 amino acids. CDR3: CAAGQGVGTGELFF. DNA of the CDR3: TGCGCCGCGGGACAGGGTGTGGGCACCGGGGAGCTGTTTTTT.

This chain uses TRBV11-2 with TRBJ1-1, with 9 bases lining up with TRBD1. With 3 bases clipped from V and 5 bases from J, the junction kept 4 bases outside the gene matches. Per germline, CDR1 SGHAT and CDR2 FQNNGV. CDR3 length: 14 residues. CDR3 region: CASSFGQGWTEAFF. The CDR3 DNA follows: TGTGCCAGCAGCTTCGGACAGGGGTGGACTGAAGCTTTCTTT.

The chain joins TRBV3-1 (or the pseudogene TRBV3-2) to TRBJ1-1; D might be TRBD1 (5 bases). The CDR3 consists of 17 residues. The germline CDR1 and CDR2 sequences are LGHDT and YNNKEL (reference sequence). V dropped 1 base and J dropped 4 bases, with 19 bases sitting between them. CDR3 in DNA: TGTGCCAGCAGCCAAGTATTGGGACTGACGCATAGCACTGAAGCTTTCTTT. Encoded protein: CASSQVLGLTHSTEAFF.

V gene TRBV3-1 (or the pseudogene TRBV3-2) combines with J gene TRBJ2-7; 7 nucleotides align to TRBD1. J gave up 2 bases and V 2 bases, and 3 bases lay outside the gene matches. The CDR3 runs to 14 residues. CDR1 is LGHDT, CDR2 YNNKEL, per germline (reference sequence). CDR3 region: CASSQNRGPYEQYF. The DNA of the CDR3 is TGTGCCAGCAGCCAAAACAGGGGACCCTACGAGCAGTACTTC.

The gene calls are TRBV13 and TRBJ2-7, with TRBD2 matching over 13 bases. Germline CDR1 is PRHDT and CDR2 is FYEKMQ (reference sequence). This CDR3 comprises 17 residues. With V trimmed by 6 bases and J by 2 bases, 10 bases remained unmatched. The CDR3, as DNA: TGTGCCAGCAGTTATCGACTAGCGGGAGGCAAACCCTACGAGCAGTACTTC. This translates into CASSYRLAGGKPYEQYF. Together with reference TRBV13 and TRBJ2-7, the CDR3 gives the full variable domain: AAGVIQSPRHLIKEKRETATLKCYPIPRHDTVYWYQQGPGQDPQFLISFYEKMQSDKGSIPDRFSAQQFSDYHSELNMSSLELGDSALYFCASSYRLAGGKPYEQYFGPGTRLTVT.

This chain joins TRBV5-1 and TRBJ2-7; D gene unclear. The CDR3 has 14 amino acids. The V gene lost 1 base and the J gene lost 0 bases, with 8 bases spanning the gap. Germline CDR1 is SGHRS and CDR2 is YFSETQ. In DNA, the CDR3 is TGCGCCAGCAGCTTGTTGGAGAACTCCTACGAGCAGTACTTC. It specifies CASSLLENSYEQYF. Full variable domain (rest looked up from reference TRBV5-1 and TRBJ2-7): KAGVTQTPRYLIKTRGQQVTLSCSPISGHRSVSWYQQTPGQGLQFLFEYFSETQRNKGNFPGRFSGRQFSNSRSEMNVSTLELGDSALYLCASSLLENSYEQYFGPGTRLTVT.

As to this clone: The same CDR3 arises from other DNA sequences in this sample as well. The chain combines TRBV10-3 with TRBJ1-5; weak D call: TRBD1 (5 bases). The CDR3 is 15 amino acids. The germline V gene has CDR1 ENHRY and CDR2 SYGVKD. Trimming stripped 2 bases from V and 4 bases from J, with 12 bases between. CDR3 in amino acids: CAISESGTGNQPQHF. The CDR3, as DNA: TGTGCCATCAGTGAGAGCGGGACGGGGAATCAGCCCCAGCATTTT.

The V call is TRBV19, the J call TRBJ2-6, with D possibly being TRBD2 (7 bases). This CDR3 comprises 21 residues. CDR1 and CDR2 from the germline V gene are LNHDA and SQIVND (reference sequence). V was clipped by 4 bases and J by 2 bases, with 27 bases between them. CDR3 sequence (DNA): TGTGCCAGTAGTAGCCCCTTGGGGAGGGGACAATCCCTACCTGGGGCCAACGTCCTGACTTTC. Translated, it gives CASSSPLGRGQSLPGANVLTF.

V gene TRBV29-1 combines with J gene TRBJ1-1; 11 positions match TRBD1. This CDR3 region has 15 residues. V lost 4 bases to trimming and J lost 4 bases; unmatched junction nucleotides: 8. Germline V gives CDR1 SQVTM, CDR2 ANQGSEA. The CDR3 sequence is CSVGWTGGASTEAFF. The CDR3 nucleotides read TGCAGCGTTGGATGGACAGGGGGCGCGAGCACTGAAGCTTTCTTT.

V gene TRBV3-1 (or the pseudogene TRBV3-2) combines with J gene TRBJ2-1; TRBD2 matches at 8 bases. Germline V gene data show CDR1 as LGHDT and CDR2 as YNNKEL (reference sequence). The V gene end was trimmed by 1 base and the J gene end by 3 bases; junction bases not matched to a gene: 5. This CDR3 spans 16 amino acids. CDR3 loop: CASSQGLSGIYNEQFF. CDR3 in DNA: TGTGCCAGCAGCCAAGGTCTTAGCGGGATCTACAATGAGCAGTTCTTC.

The V call is TRBV24-1, the J call TRBJ2-1, with TRBD1 matching 7 bases. CDR1 is KGHDR, CDR2 SFDVKD, per germline. The CDR3 extends over 14 amino acids. V was pared by 3 bases and J by 9 bases, with 7 bases of the junction left unmatched. The CDR3 bases are TGTGCCACCAGTGATCGCCTACAGGGGATTGAGCAGTTCTTC. Translating it yields CATSDRLQGIEQFF.